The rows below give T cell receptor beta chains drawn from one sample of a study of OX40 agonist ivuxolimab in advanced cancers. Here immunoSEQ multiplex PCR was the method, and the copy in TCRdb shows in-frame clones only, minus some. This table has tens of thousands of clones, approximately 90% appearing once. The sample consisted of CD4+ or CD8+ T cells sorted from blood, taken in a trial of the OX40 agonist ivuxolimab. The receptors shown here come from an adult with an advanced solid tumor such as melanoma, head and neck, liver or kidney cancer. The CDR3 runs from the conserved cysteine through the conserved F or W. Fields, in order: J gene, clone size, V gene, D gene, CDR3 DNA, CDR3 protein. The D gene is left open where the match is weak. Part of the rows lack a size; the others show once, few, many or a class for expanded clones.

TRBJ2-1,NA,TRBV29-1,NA,TGCAGCGTTATGAGGGGACGTGAGCAGTTCTTC,CSVMRGREQFF
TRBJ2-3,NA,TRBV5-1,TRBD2,TGCGCCAGCAGCTTCCGTGGCGGGGGTACAGATACGCAGTATTTT,CASSFRGGGTDTQYF
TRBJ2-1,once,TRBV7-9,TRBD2,TGTGCCAGCAGAATTCCCGGGACTAGCGGGATGGGCTACAATGAGCAGTTCTTC,CASRIPGTSGMGYNEQFF
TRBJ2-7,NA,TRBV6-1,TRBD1,TGTGCCAGCAGTGTCCCCAGGGGGCGGGCCTACGAGCAGTACTTC,CASSVPRGRAYEQYF
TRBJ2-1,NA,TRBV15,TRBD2,TGTGCCACCAGCATCGAGCGGGGGATCTACAATGAGCAGTTCTTC,CATSIERGIYNEQFF
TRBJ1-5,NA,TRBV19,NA,TGTGCCAGTACCAAGTCCCCGGGGGATCAGCCCCAGCATTTT,CASTKSPGDQPQHF
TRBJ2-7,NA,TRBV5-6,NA,TGTGCCAGCAGCTTGGAAGCCCACGAGCAGTACTTC,CASSLEAHEQYF
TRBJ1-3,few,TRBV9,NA,TGTGCCAGCAGCCCAAGATGGCCGATCTCTGGAAACACCATATATTTT,CASSPRWPISGNTIYF
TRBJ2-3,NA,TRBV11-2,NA,TGTGCCAGCAGCTCTCCCCCGGAGATTTCATATAAGGATTTT,CASSSPPEISYKDF
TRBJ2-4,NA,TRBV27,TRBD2,TGTGCCAGCAGTTCTTGGACTAGCGGGGGGAGGGTAGCCAAAAACATTCAGTACTTC,CASSSWTSGGRVAKNIQYF
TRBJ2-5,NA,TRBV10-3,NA,TGTGCCATCAAGCCCGGGACGGATAAAGAGACCCAGTACTTC,CAIKPGTDKETQYF
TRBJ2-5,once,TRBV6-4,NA,TGTGCCCGTCGGTGGGGGGTGGCTAGAGAGACCCAGTACTTC,CARRWGVARETQYF
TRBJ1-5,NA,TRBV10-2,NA,TGCGCCAGCAGTGGCTCGGACAGAAAGAATCAGCCCCAGCATTTT,CASSGSDRKNQPQHF
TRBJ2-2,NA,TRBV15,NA,TGTGCCACCAGCAGAGATCGGAAGGACACCGGGGAGCTGTTTTTT,CATSRDRKDTGELFF
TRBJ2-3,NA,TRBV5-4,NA,TGTGCCAGCCACATAGTAGGCCAAGATACGCAGTATTTT,CASHIVGQDTQYF
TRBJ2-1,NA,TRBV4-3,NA,TGCGCCAGCAGCCACGGCAGGAGTTCCTACAATGAGCAGTTCTTC,CASSHGRSSYNEQFF
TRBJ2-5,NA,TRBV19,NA,TGTGCCAGTAGTATGGGGAGAATTCAAGAGACCCAGTACTTC,CASSMGRIQETQYF
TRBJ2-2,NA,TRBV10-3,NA,TGTGCCATCAGTGTACAGGGCGGGCTCACCGGGGAGCTGTTTTTT,CAISVQGGLTGELFF
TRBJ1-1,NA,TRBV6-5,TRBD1,TGTGCCAGCAGCGGACAGGGGTACACTGAAGCTTTCTTT,CASSGQGYTEAFF
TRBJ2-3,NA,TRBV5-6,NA,TGTGCCAGCAGCCCGTCGGAAACAGCCTACACAGATACGCAGTATTTT,CASSPSETAYTDTQYF
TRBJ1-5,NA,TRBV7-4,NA,TGTGCCAGCACCCAACAGGGTGGTCGCAATCAGCCCCAGCATTTT,CASTQQGGRNQPQHF
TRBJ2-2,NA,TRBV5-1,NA,TGCGCCAGCAGGAGGGGGGAGAACACCGGGGAGCTGTTTTTT,CASRRGENTGELFF
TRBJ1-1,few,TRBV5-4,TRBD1,TGTGCCAGCAGCTTGACAGGGGGCACTGAAGCTTTCTTT,CASSLTGGTEAFF
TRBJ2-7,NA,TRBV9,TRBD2,TGTGCCAGCAGCCCGCGGACTAGCGGGGAGGCTAACGAGCAGTACTTC,CASSPRTSGEANEQYF
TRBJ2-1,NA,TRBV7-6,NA,TGTGCCAGCAGCTTAAGGACTGAGCAGTTCTTC,CASSLRTEQFF
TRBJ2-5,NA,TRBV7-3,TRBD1,TGTGCCAGCAGCTTACAGGGGGTCCAAGAGACCCAGTACTTC,CASSLQGVQETQYF
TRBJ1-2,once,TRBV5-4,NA,TGTGCCAGCAGCTTGGGCCTAACACTACTTGGGTATGGCTACACCTTC,CASSLGLTLLGYGYTF
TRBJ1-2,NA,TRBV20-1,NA,TGCAGTGCTAAAGAGGTTGGCTACACCTTC,CSAKEVGYTF
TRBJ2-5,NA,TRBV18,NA,TGTGCCAGCTCACCACTAACAGGTGCCGGGGGAGAGACCCAGTACTTC,CASSPLTGAGGETQYF
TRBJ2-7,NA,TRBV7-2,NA,TGTGCCAGCAGCCCGGACAGCCCCGTCCGGGAGCAGTACTTC,CASSPDSPVREQYF
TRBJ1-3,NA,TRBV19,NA,TGTGCCAGTAGTACGAGGGGGGACGTATATTTT,CASSTRGDVYF
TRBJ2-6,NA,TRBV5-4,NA,TGTGCCAGCAGCTTGGCAGGGGTTGGGGCCAACGTCCTGACTTTC,CASSLAGVGANVLTF
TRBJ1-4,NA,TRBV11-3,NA,TGTGCCAGCAGCTTCGACAGGGAAAAACTGTTTTTT,CASSFDREKLFF
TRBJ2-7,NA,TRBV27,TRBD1,TGTGCCAGCGGCCGGGACAGGGCCGGGTACGAGCAGTACTTC,CASGRDRAGYEQYF
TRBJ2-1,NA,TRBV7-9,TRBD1,TGTGCCAGCAGCCGACCGGGACAGGCCTACAATGAGCAGTTCTTC,CASSRPGQAYNEQFF
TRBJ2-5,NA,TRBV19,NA,TGTGCCAGTAGTATCCGGGGGCCCCAAGAGACCCAGTACTTC,CASSIRGPQETQYF
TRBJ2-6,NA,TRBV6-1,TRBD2,TGTGCCAGCAGTGAATGGTTTGGCGGGGGGGGCTCTGGGGCCAACGTCCTGACTTTC,CASSEWFGGGGSGANVLTF
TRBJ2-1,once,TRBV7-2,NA,TGTGCCAGCAGCCCCGGTGGCTCGCGGGGCCACAATGAGCAGTTCTTC,CASSPGGSRGHNEQFF
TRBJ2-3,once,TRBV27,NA,TGTGCCACCAGTTACTTAAGCACAGATACGCAGTATTTT,CATSYLSTDTQYF
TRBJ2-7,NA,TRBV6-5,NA,TGTGCCAGCAGTTACTCGACGCGCCCTGCCGAGCAGTACTTC,CASSYSTRPAEQYF
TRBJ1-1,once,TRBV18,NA,TGTGCCAGCTCACGGGACGGGGGGCATAGCACTGAAGCTTTCTTT,CASSRDGGHSTEAFF
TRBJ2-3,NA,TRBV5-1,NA,TGCGCCAGCAGCTTGGTCTCCACAGATACGCAGTATTTT,CASSLVSTDTQYF
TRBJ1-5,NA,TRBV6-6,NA,TGTGCGACCACCTCAGGGAGCAATCAGCCCCAGCATTTT,CATTSGSNQPQHF
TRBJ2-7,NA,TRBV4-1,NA,TGCGCCAGCAGCCAAGATCTGGGGACTGCGAGCTCCTACGAGCAGTACTTC,CASSQDLGTASSYEQYF
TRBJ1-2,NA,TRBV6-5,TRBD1,TGTGCCAGCAGCCGATCCCAGGGGGCGGGTGGCTACACCTTC,CASSRSQGAGGYTF
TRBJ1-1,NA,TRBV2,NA,TGTGCCAGCAACTTGGGGGGCCAGAACACTGAAGCTTTCTTT,CASNLGGQNTEAFF
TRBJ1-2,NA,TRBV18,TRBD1,TGTGCCAGCTCCTTGGACAGGGTGCATGGCTACACCTTC,CASSLDRVHGYTF
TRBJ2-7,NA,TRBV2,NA,TGTGCCAGCAAGGAGGGGGTCTACGAGCAGTACTTC,CASKEGVYEQYF
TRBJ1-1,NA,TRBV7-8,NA,TGTGCCAGCAGCCCTATAATGAACACTGAAGCTTTCTTT,CASSPIMNTEAFF
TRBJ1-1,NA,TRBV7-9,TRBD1,TGTGCCAGCAGCGTGACAGGGGCTTACACTGAAGCTTTCTTT,CASSVTGAYTEAFF
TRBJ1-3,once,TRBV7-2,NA,TGTGCCAGCAGCTTCGGCAGAAGCTCTGGAAACACCATATATTTT,CASSFGRSSGNTIYF
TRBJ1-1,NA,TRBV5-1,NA,TGCGCCAGCAGCTTGGATGGCAGAACGAACACTGAAGCTTTCTTT,CASSLDGRTNTEAFF
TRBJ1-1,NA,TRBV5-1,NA,TGCGCCAGCAGCTTGGAAGGGGGAGCTGAAGCTTTCTTT,CASSLEGGAEAFF
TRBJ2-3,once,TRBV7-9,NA,TGTGCCAGCAGCTTAACTGACCCGGGAACAAAGCAGTATTTT,CASSLTDPGTKQYF
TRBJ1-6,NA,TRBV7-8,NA,TGTGCCAGCAGTTACCGGGACACCTATAATTCACCCCTCCACTTT,CASSYRDTYNSPLHF